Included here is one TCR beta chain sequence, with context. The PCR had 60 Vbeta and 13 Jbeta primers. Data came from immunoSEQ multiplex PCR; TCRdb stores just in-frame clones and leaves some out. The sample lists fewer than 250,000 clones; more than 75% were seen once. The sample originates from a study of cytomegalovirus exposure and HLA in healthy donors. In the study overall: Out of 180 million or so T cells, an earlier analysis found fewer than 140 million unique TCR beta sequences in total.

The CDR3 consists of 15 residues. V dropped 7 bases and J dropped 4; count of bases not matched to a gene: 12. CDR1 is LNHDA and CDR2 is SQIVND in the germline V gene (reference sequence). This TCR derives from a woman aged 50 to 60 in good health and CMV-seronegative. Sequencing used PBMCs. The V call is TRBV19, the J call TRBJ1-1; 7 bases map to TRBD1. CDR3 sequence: CASTNLDRAGTEAFF. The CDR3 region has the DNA TGTGCCAGTACCAATTTAGACAGGGCGGGCACTGAAGCTTTCTTT. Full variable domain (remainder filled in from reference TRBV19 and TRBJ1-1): DGGITQSPKYLFRKEGQNVTLSCEQNLNHDAMYWYRQDPGQGLRLIYYSQIVNDFQKGDIAEGYSVSREKKESFPLTVTSAQKNPTAFYLCASTNLDRAGTEAFFGQGTRLTVV.